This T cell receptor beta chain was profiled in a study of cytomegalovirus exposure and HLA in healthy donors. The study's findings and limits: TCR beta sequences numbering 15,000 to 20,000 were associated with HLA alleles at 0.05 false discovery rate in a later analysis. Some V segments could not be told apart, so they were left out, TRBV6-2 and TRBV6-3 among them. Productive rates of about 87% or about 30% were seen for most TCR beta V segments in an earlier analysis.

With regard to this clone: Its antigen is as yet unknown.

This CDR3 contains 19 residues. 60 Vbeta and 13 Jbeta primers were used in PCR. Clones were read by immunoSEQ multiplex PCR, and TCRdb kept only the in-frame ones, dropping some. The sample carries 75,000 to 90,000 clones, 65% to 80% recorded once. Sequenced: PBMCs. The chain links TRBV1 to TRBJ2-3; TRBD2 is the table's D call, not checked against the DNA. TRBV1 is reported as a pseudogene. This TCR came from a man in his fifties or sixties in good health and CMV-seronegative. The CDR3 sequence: CTSSQDPTSGGTLTDTQYF. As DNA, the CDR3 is TGCACCAGCAGCCAAGACCCGACTAGCGGGGGGACCCTCACAGATACGCAGTATTTT.